Listed below are T cell receptor beta chains from one sample, sequenced in a study of regulatory T cells in long-lasting Graves disease. TCRdb ran MiXCR on the multiplex PCR reads and lists one entry per CDR3 protein. Of 550,000 to 700,000 distinct CDR3 sequences in the sample, approximately 16% were seen once. The sample also formed part of further work on T cells in Graves' hyperthyroidism and ophthalmopathy.

This sample comprised peripheral blood mononuclear cells (PBMCs), obtained at new diagnosis, from a patient treated with antithyroid drugs. The origin of the receptors is a man younger than 30 with Graves disease. Both conserved end residues are part of each CDR3. A D gene is named only where the DNA matches it firmly. Size tells how often a clone was seen (once, few, many) or the class of an expanded clone, and some rows leave it out.

TRBV11-3	many	NA	15	TRBJ2-3	TGTGCCAGCAGCTTAGATAAAGGCCCCACAGATACGCAGTATTTT	CASSLDKGPTDTQYF
TRBV5-1	NA	TRBD1	16	TRBJ1-2	TGCGCCAGCAGCTCAAAAACAGGGGTCTTTAACTATGGCTACACCTTC	CASSSKTGVFNYGYTF
TRBV7-9	many	NA	15	TRBJ2-5	TGTGCCAGCAGCCCCATCGGTGTGGGAACAGAGACCCAGTACTTC	CASSPIGVGTETQYF
TRBV27	many	TRBD2	14	TRBJ2-5	TGTGCCAGCAGTTTATCAGCGGGAGGCCGGGCCCAGTACTTC	CASSLSAGGRAQYF
TRBV2	NA	NA	16	TRBJ1-5	TGTGCCAGCAGAGACCGGGACTGGGTGTACAATCAGCCCCAGCATTTT	CASRDRDWVYNQPQHF
TRBV15	few	NA	14	TRBJ1-6	TGTGCCACCAGCCCTACGAAGGGTTGGTCACCCCTCCACTTT	CATSPTKGWSPLHF
TRBV7-9	many	TRBD1	15	TRBJ2-7	TGTGCCAGCAGCTTAGTGACAGGGGGCGACGACGAGCAGTACTTC	CASSLVTGGDDEQYF
TRBV18	few	NA	14	TRBJ2-5	TGTGCCAGCTCCCCCCCGACGGGACTAGAGACCCAGTACTTC	CASSPPTGLETQYF
TRBV2	NA	TRBD2	18	TRBJ2-1	TGTGCCAGCAGGCGACTAGCGGGAGGATCTCCGGCCTACAATGAGCAGTTCTTC	CASRRLAGGSPAYNEQFF
TRBV19	few	TRBD1	14	TRBJ1-2	TGTGCCAGTAGTAGCAGACAGGGGGCCCGTGGCTACACCTTC	CASSSRQGARGYTF
TRBV3-1	NA	NA	13	TRBJ1-1	TGTGCCAGCAGCCAAGATGCAGGGTTTGAAGCTTTCTTT	CASSQDAGFEAFF
TRBV9	few	NA	15	TRBJ1-1	TGTGCCAGCAGCAGAAAGGGTGGGCCGAACACTGAAGCTTTCTTT	CASSRKGGPNTEAFF
TRBV13	NA	NA	16	TRBJ2-7	TGTGCCAGTAGCTCCCCTAGATCCGAAGGGTTCTACGAGCAGTACTTC	CASSSPRSEGFYEQYF
TRBV18	many	TRBD1	14	TRBJ2-7	TGTGCCAGCTCACGGACAGGGGGCTTGAGCGAGCAGTACTTC	CASSRTGGLSEQYF
TRBV3-1	many	NA	17	TRBJ1-1	TGTGCCAGCAGCCAAGATTGGGTAGGAACTTTGAACACTGAAGCTTTCTTT	CASSQDWVGTLNTEAFF
TRBV5-1	many	NA	13	TRBJ1-2	TGCGCCAGCAGCGATGAAACTAACTATGGCTACACCTTC	CASSDETNYGYTF
TRBV7-9	NA	NA	17	TRBJ1-5	TGTGCCAGCAGCGACTCAGCCACAGGGAAAGGGGAACAGCCCCAGCATTTT	CASSDSATGKGEQPQHF
TRBV4-2	few	TRBD1	15	TRBJ1-4	TGTGCCAGCAGCCGCGACGGGACAGTATATGAAAAACTGTTTTTT	CASSRDGTVYEKLFF
TRBV27	many	TRBD1	15	TRBJ1-5	TGTGCCAGCAGTTTGGGGACAGGGGTAGGACAGCCCCAGCATTTT	CASSLGTGVGQPQHF
TRBV6-1	few	NA	17	TRBJ1-5	TGTGCCAGCAGTCATACCCCGGGGCCAAATAGCAATCAGCCCCAGCATTTT	CASSHTPGPNSNQPQHF
TRBV20-1	many	NA	13	TRBJ1-2	TGCAGTGCTAGAGATGGGGGCGGCGTCCGCTACACCTTC	CSARDGGGVRYTF
TRBV20-1	few	NA	11	TRBJ2-5	TGCAGCCCAGGAGTTGGGAAGACCCAGTACTTC	CSPGVGKTQYF
TRBV19	NA	NA	11	TRBJ1-3	TGTGCCAGTAGTGGACGAAACACCATATATTTT	CASSGRNTIYF
TRBV7-9	NA	NA	14	TRBJ2-7	TGCGCCAGCAGCTTGGCCCTAGCTTCAGGAGAGCAGTACTTC	CASSLALASGEQYF
TRBV24-1	many	TRBD1	13	TRBJ2-1	TGTGCCACCAGTGAGACAGGGGGCAATGAGCAGTTCTTC	CATSETGGNEQFF